This T cell receptor (beta chain) was observed in a study of identical twins. This clonotype was counted only a few times. This CDR3 has 12 residues. V was cut by 0 bases and J by 14 bases, with 12 bases left in between. Germline lookup yields CDR1 SGHRS and CDR2 YFSETQ. Using its own MiXCR run on the 5' RACE reads, TCRdb lists one record per CDR3 protein. The table includes 1.5 million or so distinct CDR3 sequences, around a third detected once. The sample taken for sequencing was cord blood. The gene calls are TRBV5-1 and TRBJ2-1; tentatively, D is TRBD2 (6 bases). This receptor was obtained from a newborn girl in good health. CDR3 coding DNA: TGCGCCAGCAGCTTGGATCGCTCGGGGGAGTTCTTC. Translating gives CASSLDRSGEFF.